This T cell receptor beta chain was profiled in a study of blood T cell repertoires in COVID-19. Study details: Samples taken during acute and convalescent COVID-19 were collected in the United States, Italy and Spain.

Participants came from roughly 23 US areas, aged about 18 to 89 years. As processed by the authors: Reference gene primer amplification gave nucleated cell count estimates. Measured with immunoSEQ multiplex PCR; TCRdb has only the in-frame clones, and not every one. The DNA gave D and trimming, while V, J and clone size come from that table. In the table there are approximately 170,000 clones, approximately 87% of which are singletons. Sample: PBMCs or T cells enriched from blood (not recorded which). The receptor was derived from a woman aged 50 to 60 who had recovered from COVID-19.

The CDR3 region has the DNA TGTGCCAGCAGCTTAGGTGACGGTAGAGGGAACTATGGCTACACCTTC. This encodes CASSLGDGRGNYGYTF. The chain has TRBV5-8 and TRBJ1-2, with D hard to call. V was pared by 2 bases and J by 2 bases, with 16 bases between. The CDR3 length is 16 residues. Germline V gene data show CDR1 as SGHTS and CDR2 as YDEGEE.